This TCR beta chain derives from a study of T cells in localized non-small cell lung cancer. In this sample, this clone turned up a few times. Its antigen remains unidentified. General study points: Adjacent lung tissue had a median roughly 55 of the top 100 clones found in the tumor. Uninvolved neighboring lung showed the greatest T cell clonality, exceeding tumor. The study linked higher blood T cell density to longer overall survival.

The CDR3 contains 13 residues. J gave up 6 bases and V 7 bases, and 8 bases lay outside the gene matches. The germline V gene has CDR1 LNHDA and CDR2 SQIVND (reference sequence). Repertoires were generated with immunoSEQ multiplex PCR, while TCRdb's copy carries only in-frame clones and drops some. The table records 7,500 to 10,000 clones, 35% to 45% of them present only once. Here the sequenced sample was lymph node tissue, taken before any cancer treatment. The chain joins TRBV19 to TRBJ1-1, with 7 bases matching TRBD1. The TCR was taken from a woman aged 35 to 70 with stage I lung adenocarcinoma. The CDR3 sequence is CASTDQGVAEAFF. The CDR3 DNA reads TGTGCCAGTACCGACCAGGGGGTCGCTGAAGCTTTCTTT.